The 21 T cell receptor beta chains in this list originate from one sample, sequenced in a study of control samples from healthy donors and cancer patients. Produced via immunoSEQ multiplex PCR; TCRdb's table is partial and in-frame only. This sample yields tens of thousands of clones, of which around 84% are seen a single time; approximately 10% belongs to the top ten. Sequenced: PBMCs. These receptors all stem from a man in his sixties with head and neck cancer.

The CDR3 DNA sequence: TGTGCCAGCAGCCAAGGGCCAGAAGGGACCTACGAGCAGTACTTC. As protein: CASSQGPEGTYEQYF. This sequence joins TRBV3-1 (or the pseudogene TRBV3-2) and TRBJ2-7; D not certain. The CDR3 has 15 residues. V gave up 1 base and J gave up 2 bases, with 12 bases separating them. The V gene's germline CDR1 is LGHDT and CDR2 YNNKEL (reference sequence).

The chain couples TRBV6-5 to TRBJ2-7, with 8 bases identical to TRBD2. Germline-derived CDR1 and CDR2 are MNHEY and SVGAGI. V gave up 6 bases and J gave up 2 bases; unmatched junction bases: 6. CDR3 length: 14 amino acids. The CDR3 region has the DNA TGTGCCAGCAGGAAATTAGCGGGACCCTACGAGCAGTACTTC. Protein sequence: CASRKLAGPYEQYF.

The chain links TRBV15 to TRBJ2-2; no reliable D call. The V end lost 8 bases, the J end lost 1 base, and 11 bases lay between the germline ends. The CDR3 runs 14 residues. CDR1 is LNHNV and CDR2 is YYDKDF in the germline V gene (reference sequence). CDR3 loop: CATSRVENTGELFF. Here the CDR3 DNA reads TGTGCCACCTCCCGGGTCGAGAACACCGGGGAGCTGTTTTTT.

The chain has TRBV30 and TRBJ1-1; D unclear. The germline gives CDR1 GTSNPN, CDR2 SVGIG (reference sequence). The length of the CDR3 is 14 residues. Trimming shortened V by 0 bases and J by 0 bases, and 8 bases separated the two germline ends. CDR3 residues: CAWSVQYMNTEAFF. The CDR3, as DNA: TGTGCCTGGAGTGTACAGTACATGAACACTGAAGCTTTCTTT.

This chain connects TRBV28 to TRBJ2-3; D possibly corresponds to TRBD1 (5 bases). This CDR3 is 13 amino acids long. Trimming shortened V by 7 bases and J by 2 bases, and 10 bases separated the two germline ends. Per germline, CDR1 MDHEN and CDR2 SYDVKM. CDR3 loop: CASIQGSTDTQYF. CDR3 in DNA: TGTGCCAGCATCCAGGGTTCCACAGATACGCAGTATTTT.

The sample holds one count of this clone. This rearrangement joins TRBV19 to TRBJ2-5; possible D gene TRBD1, 7 bases. The V and J ends lost 3 bases and 2 bases respectively, with 10 bases between them. The germline V gene has CDR1 LNHDA and CDR2 SQIVND (reference sequence). The CDR3 spans 14 residues. CDR3 loop: CASSIQGGQETQYF. The CDR3 DNA follows: TGTGCCAGTAGTATCCAGGGGGGACAAGAGACCCAGTACTTC.

V and J are TRBV5-1 and TRBJ2-5; D is uncertain. Per the germline V gene, CDR1 is SGHRS and CDR2 is YFSETQ. The CDR3 is made up of 13 amino acids. V shed 7 bases and J shed 0 bases, with 10 bases lying between them. CDR3 sequence: CASARRYQETQYF. CDR3 bases: TGCGCCAGCGCCCGGCGATACCAAGAGACCCAGTACTTC.

The chain has TRBV5-1 and TRBJ2-5, with a weak D call TRBD2 (6 bases). V lost 4 bases and J 4 bases, leaving 11 bases between the germline ends. This CDR3 region has 13 residues. The V gene's germline CDR1 is SGHRS and CDR2 YFSETQ. The CDR3 coding sequence is TGCGCCAGCAGCGTTGGGAGGTCAGAGACCCAGTACTTC. Its protein product is CASSVGRSETQYF.

The V gene is TRBV19, the J gene TRBJ1-2; 9 bases fit TRBD1. This CDR3 has 14 residues. Losses at the gene ends were 6 bases for V and 5 bases for J; bases not matched to a gene: 7. The germline V gene has CDR1 LNHDA and CDR2 SQIVND (reference sequence). CDR3 region: CASSKTGTGYGYTF. DNA of the CDR3: TGTGCCAGTAGCAAGACCGGGACAGGGTATGGCTACACCTTC.

The chain joins TRBV27 to TRBJ2-7; the match to TRBD1 covers 8 bases. The CDR3 has 17 residues. V trimming: 5 bases; J trimming: 1 base; junction bases outside the gene matches: 13. Germline lookup yields CDR1 MNHEY and CDR2 SMNVEV (reference sequence). CDR3 in amino acids: CASSLPPDRDSSYEQYF. Here the CDR3 DNA reads TGTGCCAGCAGTCTCCCCCCGGACAGGGATTCATCCTACGAGCAGTACTTC.

The J gene is TRBJ2-7, the V gene TRBV3-1 (or the pseudogene TRBV3-2), with D perhaps TRBD2 (5 bases). This CDR3 is built from 15 residues. Trimming removed 0 bases at V and 0 bases at J, with 9 bases between. Germline V gene lookup returns CDR1 LGHDT and CDR2 YNNKEL (reference sequence). CDR3 amino acids: CASSQDGDYSYEQYF. The CDR3 DNA is TGTGCCAGCAGCCAAGATGGTGACTACTCCTACGAGCAGTACTTC.

This clone was seen a single time. Other nucleotide sequences from this sample produce the same CDR3. This sequence joins TRBV5-1 and TRBJ2-5; TRBD2 might be the D (7 bases). CDR1 and CDR2 from the germline V gene are SGHRS and YFSETQ. The CDR3 sequence is 15 residues long. V lost 0 bases and J lost 1, with 10 bases in between. The CDR3 loop is CASSLEGGGQETQYF. The CDR3 region has the DNA TGCGCCAGCAGCTTGGAGGGGGGGGGCCAAGAGACCCAGTACTTC.

The chain joins TRBV9 to TRBJ2-2; TRBD2 is a possible D gene (6 bases). The germline gives CDR1 SGDLS, CDR2 YYNGEE. The CDR3 is made up of 18 amino acids. Deletions cut 5 bases from V and 5 bases from J, with 25 bases between. Here the CDR3 reads CASSLEPAGGRRTGELFF. CDR3 coding DNA: TGTGCCAGCAGTCTGGAGCCTGCGGGTGGGAGGCGGACCGGGGAGCTGTTTTTT. The full variable domain, its missing parts supplied by reference TRBV9 and TRBJ2-2, is DSGVTQTPKHLITATGQRVTLRCSPRSGDLSVYWYQQSLDQGLQFLIQYYNGEERAKGNILERFSAQQFPDLHSELNLSSLELGDSALYFCASSLEPAGGRRTGELFFGEGSRLTVL.

The J gene is TRBJ1-1, the V gene TRBV2, with a weak D call TRBD1 (5 bases). Germline lookup yields CDR1 SNHLY and CDR2 FYNNEI. The CDR3 has 14 amino acids. The germline V and J ends were trimmed by 6 bases and 4 bases, with 15 bases remaining between them. The CDR3 region is CASSPVWGSTEAFF. For the CDR3, the DNA is TGTGCCAGCAGCCCCGTATGGGGGTCCACTGAAGCTTTCTTT.

V gene TRBV28 combines with J gene TRBJ2-1; TRBD2 matches 8 bases. CDR1 is MDHEN and CDR2 is SYDVKM in the germline V gene. The CDR3 covers 13 residues. Losses at the gene ends were 7 bases for V and 11 bases for J; bases not matched to a gene: 10. This chain's CDR3 is CASKRGGGGKQFF. The DNA for the CDR3 is TGTGCCAGCAAAAGGGGGGGCGGGGGGAAGCAGTTCTTC.

This chain joins TRBV28 and TRBJ2-7, with a possible D match to TRBD1 (7 bases). Trimming cost V 6 bases and J 6 bases, with 18 bases left between them. The CDR3 length is 14 residues. Germline V lookup: CDR1 MDHEN, CDR2 SYDVKM. Here the CDR3 DNA reads TGTGCCAGCAGCCGCGGGACAGCACCTCGCGAGCAGTACTTC. As protein: CASSRGTAPREQYF.

This chain uses TRBV3-1 (or the pseudogene TRBV3-2) with TRBJ2-7, with D hard to call. Germline CDR1 is LGHDT and CDR2 is YNNKEL (reference sequence). V was trimmed by 5 bases and J by 2 bases, leaving 13 bases between them. CDR3 length equals 14 residues. The CDR3 DNA reads as TGTGCCAGCAGCTATGGGTCGGTGCCCTACGAGCAGTACTTC. This sequence encodes CASSYGSVPYEQYF.

The chain has TRBV30 and TRBJ1-2; the match to TRBD1 covers 8 bases. This CDR3 is 12 amino acids long. The V segment lost 8 bases and the J segment 2 bases; nucleotides outside the gene matches: 4. Looked up from germline, CDR1 is GTSNPN and CDR2 is SVGIG (reference sequence). CDR3 nucleotide sequence: TGTGCCGGATGGACAGGGAACTATGGCTACACCTTC. It is translated as CAGWTGNYGYTF.

The chain recombines TRBV3-1 (or the pseudogene TRBV3-2) with TRBJ1-2; 8 nucleotides match TRBD1. V gave up 5 bases and J gave up 2 bases; unmatched junction bases: 4. This CDR3 spans 14 amino acids. Per germline, CDR1 LGHDT and CDR2 YNNKEL (reference sequence). The CDR3 nucleotides read TGTGCCAGCAGCACCCCAGGGGGCAACTATGGCTACACCTTC. Protein sequence: CASSTPGGNYGYTF.

This clone was recorded once. The V and J genes are TRBV16 and TRBJ1-3; 8 bases map to TRBD1. Per germline, CDR1 KGHSY and CDR2 FQNENV. The V and J ends lost 5 bases and 4 bases, in that order; junction bases with no gene match: 10. The CDR3 spans 16 residues. CDR3 sequence reads: CASSTRTGTLGNTIYF. The CDR3 coding sequence is TGTGCCAGCAGCACCCGGACAGGGACACTCGGAAACACCATATATTTT.

V gene TRBV2 combines with J gene TRBJ2-1, with TRBD2 identical over 7 bases. V was clipped by 8 bases and J by 3 bases; unmatched bases: 7. Germline V lookup: CDR1 SNHLY, CDR2 FYNNEI. This CDR3 region has 14 residues. CDR3 loop: CASGEASGYNEQFF. DNA of the CDR3: TGTGCCAGCGGGGAGGCTAGCGGCTACAATGAGCAGTTCTTC.